The T cell receptor beta chain described here comes from a study of blood T cell repertoires in COVID-19. The wider study: Nucleic acid was either cDNA or gDNA, and it came from T cells, B-cell-depleted T cells, or PBMCs.

Per the germline V gene, CDR1 is MDHEN and CDR2 is SYDVKM. V lost 3 bases to trimming and J lost 1 base, with 12 bases between them. The CDR3 runs to 15 residues. Authors' processing steps: Reference gene primer amplification gave nucleated cell count estimates. TCRdb's copy holds only in-frame clones and misses some; the assay was immunoSEQ multiplex PCR. V, J and clone size reflect that table, while D and trimming were determined from the DNA. The sample has almost 300,000 clones, around 84% seen once. The specimen was peripheral blood. This TCR was sampled from an older man with acute or convalescent COVID-19. The V call is TRBV28, the J call TRBJ1-2; D unresolved. The CDR3 region has the DNA TGTGCCAGCAGTTTTTCAGGAGGGAATAACTATGGCTACACCTTC. Its translation is CASSFSGGNNYGYTF.